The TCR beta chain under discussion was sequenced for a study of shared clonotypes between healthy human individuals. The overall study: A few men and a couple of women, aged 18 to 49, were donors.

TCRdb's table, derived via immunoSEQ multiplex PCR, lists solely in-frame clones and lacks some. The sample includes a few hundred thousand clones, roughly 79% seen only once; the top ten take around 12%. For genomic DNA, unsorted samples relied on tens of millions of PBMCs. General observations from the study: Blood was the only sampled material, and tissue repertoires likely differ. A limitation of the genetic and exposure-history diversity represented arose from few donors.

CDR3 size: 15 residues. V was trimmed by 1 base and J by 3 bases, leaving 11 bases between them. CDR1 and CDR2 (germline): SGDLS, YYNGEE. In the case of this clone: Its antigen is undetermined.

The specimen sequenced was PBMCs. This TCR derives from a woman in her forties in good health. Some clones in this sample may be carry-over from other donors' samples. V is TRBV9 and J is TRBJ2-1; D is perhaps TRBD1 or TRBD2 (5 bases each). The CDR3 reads CASSVSGTRYNEQFF. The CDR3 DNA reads TGTGCCAGCAGCGTAAGTGGGACGCGCTACAATGAGCAGTTCTTC.